These 25 T cell receptor beta chains were all obtained from the same sample, sequenced in a study of vaccination and CD4 T cells after COVID-19. Their antigens remain unidentified. Once obtained from cultured CD4+ T cells, the DNA was sequenced using the Oncomine TCR Beta short-read assay. TCRdb re-analysed the PCR reads in MiXCR, keeping a single row per CDR3 protein. The sample lists about 15,000 distinct CDR3 sequences, about three quarters occurring once. Treatment defined: approximately 11-day PBMC culture with coronavirus spike peptide pools or control peptides (ViraFEST assay). Sequencing was carried out using CD4+ T cells from blood, cultured in vitro. These receptors all stem from a human donor who had recovered from COVID-19.

The rearrangement uses TRBV7-2 and TRBJ1-5; D is unclear. Germline-derived CDR1 and CDR2 are SGHTA and FQGNSA. CDR3 length: 13 residues. V was shortened by 5 bases and J by 2 bases, with 7 bases between the two germline ends. CDR3 sequence: CASSGSRNQPQHF. The CDR3 region has the DNA TGTGCCAGCAGCGGGAGTCGCAATCAGCCCCAGCATTTT.

The chain employs TRBV6-2 or TRBV6-3 and TRBJ2-5; possibly TRBD1 for D (5 bases). CDR3 length equals 13 residues. Trimming pared 2 bases from V and 5 bases from J, leaving 9 bases between. Germline values: CDR1 MNHEY, CDR2 SVGEGT. The DNA for the CDR3 is TGTGCCAGCAGTTACCAGGGTCCGGAGACCCAGTACTTC. Its translation is CASSYQGPETQYF.

This rearrangement joins TRBV7-8 to TRBJ1-6; D gene ambiguous. CDR3 length equals 13 residues. The germline CDR1 and CDR2 sequences are SGHVS and FQNEAQ. V dropped 5 bases and J dropped 9 bases, with 11 bases sitting between them. DNA for the CDR3: TGTGCCAGCAGCGACCACGCGCGTTCACCCCTCCACTTT. Its translation: CASSDHARSPLHF. The variable domain in full, completed from reference TRBV7-8 and TRBJ1-6, reads GAGVSQSPRYKVAKRGQDVALRCDPISGHVSLFWYQQALGQGPEFLTYFQNEAQLDKSGLPSDRFFAERPEGSVSTLKIQRTQQEDSAVYLCASSDHARSPLHFGNGTRLTVT.

A note on this clonotype: It is unclear where the CDR3 begins or ends on the DNA, so no DNA is shown, and the CDR3 is as TCRdb lists it. The V call is TRBV21-1, the J call TRBJ2-6; the table's D call, TRBD2, was not checked against the DNA. TRBV21-1 is deemed a pseudogene. The CDR3 has 17 amino acids, counting both end residues. The CDR3 reads CASSKWGRGSGANVLTF.

The chain couples TRBV7-2 to TRBJ2-3; D gene uncertain. The V end was cut by 0 bases, the J end by 1 base, with 5 bases between. This CDR3 comprises 14 residues. The germline CDR1 and CDR2 sequences are SGHTA and FQGNSA. CDR3 loop: CASSLALRTDTQYF. For the CDR3, the DNA is TGTGCCAGCAGCTTAGCCCTTCGCACAGATACGCAGTATTTT.

V is TRBV6-2 or TRBV6-3 and J is TRBJ1-3; TRBD1 might be the D (5 bases). V lost 6 bases and J lost 3, with 12 bases in between. CDR1 is MNHEY and CDR2 is SVGEGT in the germline V gene. The length of the CDR3 is 14 residues. CDR3 DNA sequence: TGTGCCAGCAGACCCCCGGGACGTGGAAACACCATATATTTT. It yields the protein CASRPPGRGNTIYF.

The V and J genes are TRBV20-1 and TRBJ1-6, with D perhaps matching TRBD1 (6 bases). V was pared by 7 bases and J by 14 bases, with 15 bases between. The V gene's germline CDR1 is DFQATT and CDR2 SNEGSKA (reference sequence). The CDR3 extends over 11 amino acids. The CDR3 loop is CSVRQESTLHF. As DNA, the CDR3 is TGCAGTGTTCGACAGGAAAGCACCCTCCACTTT.

This chain links TRBV28 with TRBJ2-5; TRBD1 matches at 7 bases. The CDR3 length is 16 residues. From germline, CDR1 is MDHEN and CDR2 SYDVKM. The trim removed 2 bases at V and 1 base at J, leaving 7 bases unmatched. The CDR3 DNA sequence: TGTGCCAGCAGTTTAAGACAGGGTTTGGTCCAAGAGACCCAGTACTTC. It encodes CASSLRQGLVQETQYF.

The chain links TRBV7-3 to TRBJ1-1; D unresolved. CDR3 length: 15 amino acids. V was clipped by 1 base and J by 3 bases, with 12 bases between them. The germline V gene has CDR1 SGHTA and CDR2 FQGTGA. CDR3 residues: CASSLNGERYTEAFF. CDR3 in DNA: TGTGCCAGCAGCTTAAATGGGGAAAGGTACACTGAAGCTTTCTTT.

V is TRBV18 and J is TRBJ1-5, with TRBD1 as a possible D gene (5 bases). The CDR3 totals 12 residues. CDR1 KGHSH and CDR2 LQKENI come from the germline V gene. Between the trimmed V and J ends, which lost 2 bases and 15 bases, there was a span of 14 bases. The CDR3 loop is CASSPRAGRGHF. The CDR3 DNA reads TGTGCCAGCTCACCAAGGGCAGGGAGAGGGCATTTT.

The gene calls are TRBV27 and TRBJ2-3; D is unclear. The germline V gene encodes CDR1 MNHEY and CDR2 SMNVEV (reference sequence). The CDR3 contains 16 residues. The ends were cut back, 5 bases at V and 2 bases at J, with 17 bases in the middle. CDR3 in amino acids: CASSLNPGFLTDTQYF. CDR3 coding DNA: TGTGCCAGCAGTCTCAACCCAGGCTTTCTCACAGATACGCAGTATTTT.

The chain uses TRBV19 and TRBJ1-2, with D uncertain. The V and J ends lost 10 bases and 0 bases respectively, with 9 bases between them. The germline V gene has CDR1 LNHDA and CDR2 SQIVND (reference sequence). The CDR3 runs to 12 residues. CDR3 in DNA: TGTGCCACCCTGACACCTAACTATGGCTACACCTTC. Translated: CATLTPNYGYTF. Complete variable domain (other parts from reference TRBV19 and TRBJ1-2): DGGITQSPKYLFRKEGQNVTLSCEQNLNHDAMYWYRQDPGQGLRLIYYSQIVNDFQKGDIAEGYSVSREKKESFPLTVTSAQKNPTAFYLCATLTPNYGYTFGSGTRLTVV.

The rearrangement links TRBV5-6 to TRBJ2-5, with 7 bases that match TRBD1. The CDR3 is made up of 16 amino acids. Germline V gene lookup returns CDR1 SGHDT and CDR2 YYEEEE. The ends lost 0 bases at V and 5 bases at J; junction bases unmatched: 10. The CDR3 nucleotides read TGTGCCAGCAGCTTGGAGGGACAGCTCAGTCTGGAGACCCAGTACTTC. This sequence encodes CASSLEGQLSLETQYF.

The sample holds one count of this clonotype. The chain combines TRBV6-2 or TRBV6-3 with TRBJ2-7; D ambiguous. This CDR3 is built from 14 residues. Germline V gene lookup returns CDR1 MNHEY and CDR2 SVGEGT. Trimming pared 6 bases from V and 6 bases from J, leaving 18 bases between. CDR3: CASRDLGPTGEQYF. The DNA of the CDR3 is TGTGCCAGCAGAGATCTGGGCCCGACGGGCGAGCAGTACTTC.

This clonotype was detected only once. This chain uses TRBV25-1 with TRBJ1-2; no reliable D call. Germline V gene lookup returns CDR1 MGHDK and CDR2 SYGVNS. The CDR3 length is 11 residues. Trimming pared 6 bases from V and 5 bases from J, leaving 7 bases between. The CDR3 DNA reads TGTGCCAGCAGCGGACGGTATGGCTACACCTTC. Residues: CASSGRYGYTF.

The genes are TRBV20-1 and TRBJ1-5; 8 positions match TRBD1. V shed 3 bases, J shed 6 bases, and the junction held 7 bases outside the gene matches. The CDR3 totals 14 residues. Germline assignment: CDR1 DFQATT and CDR2 SNEGSKA (reference sequence). The chain's CDR3 is CSARRQGKSQPQHF. Here the CDR3 DNA reads TGCAGTGCTAGGAGACAGGGGAAGTCTCAGCCCCAGCATTTT.

Here the CDR3 DNA reads TGCAGTGCTAGTAGGGACACCCATCAGCCCCAGCATTTT. This codes for CSASRDTHQPQHF. The chain has TRBV20-1 and TRBJ1-5, with D perhaps TRBD1 (6 bases). The CDR3 has 13 residues. Germline-derived CDR1 and CDR2 are DFQATT and SNEGSKA (reference sequence). Trimming removed 3 bases at V and 5 bases at J, with 11 bases between.

The chain is built from TRBV28 and TRBJ2-7, with 7 bases fitting TRBD2. The J segment lost 3 bases and the V segment lost 7 bases, leaving 6 bases of the junction unmatched. The V gene's germline CDR1 is MDHEN and CDR2 SYDVKM. The CDR3 sequence is 13 residues long. The CDR3 DNA sequence: TGTGCCAGCACCTGGGGGGGACTCTACGAGCAGTACTTC. Amino acid sequence: CASTWGGLYEQYF. The full variable domain, in which reference TRBV28 and TRBJ2-7 provide the parts outside the CDR3, is DVKVTQSSRYLVKRTGEKVFLECVQDMDHENMFWYRQDPGLGLRLIYFSYDVKMKEKGDIPEGYSVSREKKERFSLILESASTNQTSMYLCASTWGGLYEQYFGPGTRLTVT.

V usage is TRBV24-1 and J usage is TRBJ2-7; 8 bases are shared with TRBD1. The CDR3 is 13 amino acids. Germline CDR1 KGHDR, CDR2 SFDVKD. J lost 6 bases, V lost 4 bases, and 4 bases had no gene match. CDR3: CATSEIDRGEQYF. In DNA, the CDR3 is TGTGCCACCAGTGAAATCGACAGGGGCGAGCAGTACTTC.

In its sample, this clonotype was seen once. The chain carries TRBV19 and TRBJ2-5, with 7 bases lining up with TRBD1. Losses at the gene ends were 3 bases for V and 2 bases for J; bases not matched to a gene: 6. The CDR3 length is 15 residues. CDR1 LNHDA and CDR2 SQIVND come from the germline V gene (reference sequence). The CDR3 sequence is CASSMAGGGQETQYF. The CDR3 DNA follows: TGTGCCAGTAGTATGGCAGGGGGTGGGCAAGAGACCCAGTACTTC.

This chain joins TRBV19 and TRBJ2-6; D call uncertain. The V end was cut by 5 bases, the J end by 3 bases, with 11 bases between. This CDR3 has 15 amino acids. Germline V gives CDR1 LNHDA, CDR2 SQIVND (reference sequence). This CDR3 is CASSPPIFGANVLTF. The DNA of the CDR3 is TGTGCCAGTAGTCCCCCGATTTTTGGGGCCAACGTCCTGACTTTC. Filled out from reference TRBV19 and TRBJ2-6, the complete variable domain reads DGGITQSPKYLFRKEGQNVTLSCEQNLNHDAMYWYRQDPGQGLRLIYYSQIVNDFQKGDIAEGYSVSREKKESFPLTVTSAQKNPTAFYLCASSPPIFGANVLTFGAGSRLTVL.

The chain links TRBV20-1 to TRBJ1-3; unclear D gene. The CDR3 spans 14 residues. The V gene's germline CDR1 is DFQATT and CDR2 SNEGSKA (reference sequence). V lost 6 bases, J lost 0 bases, and 12 bases lay in between. Here the CDR3 DNA reads TGCAGTGCAAAGGGTCCCGCCTCTGGAAACACCATATATTTT. Protein product: CSAKGPASGNTIYF.

The chain links TRBV7-2 to TRBJ1-1, with a possible D match to TRBD1 (6 bases). The CDR3 is 13 amino acids. CDR1 and CDR2 (germline): SGHTA, FQGNSA. V was clipped by 6 bases and J by 5 bases, with 13 bases between them. The CDR3 is CASSAQGGTEAFF. In nucleotides, the CDR3 is TGTGCCAGCAGTGCACAGGGAGGGACTGAAGCTTTCTTT.

V gene TRBV7-9 combines with J gene TRBJ2-2; TRBD2 matches at 7 bases. CDR1 and CDR2 (germline): SEHNR, FQNEAQ (reference sequence). The trim removed 5 bases at V and 0 bases at J, leaving 9 bases unmatched. The CDR3 consists of 17 residues. CDR3 coding DNA: TGTGCCAGCAGCGGAGGATACAGCGGGGCGAACACCGGGGAGCTGTTTTTT. Translation gives CASSGGYSGANTGELFF. Full variable domain (outside the CDR3, taken from reference TRBV7-9 and TRBJ2-2): DTGVSQNPRHKITKRGQNVTFRCDPISEHNRLYWYRQTLGQGPEFLTYFQNEAQLEKSRLLSDRFSAERPKGSFSTLEIQRTEQGDSAMYLCASSGGYSGANTGELFFGEGSRLTVL.

The V call is TRBV20-1, the J call TRBJ2-2; the match to TRBD1 covers 10 bases. The CDR3 runs 14 residues. V lost 5 bases, J lost 7 bases, and 7 bases stayed unmatched. Germline-derived CDR1 and CDR2 are DFQATT and SNEGSKA (reference sequence). CDR3 DNA sequence: TGCAGTGCTCCGGGACAGGGGTATGTCGGGGAGCTGTTTTTT. Its translation is CSAPGQGYVGELFF.